This entry lists 11 T cell receptor beta chains sequenced from one sample in a study of blood T cell repertoires in COVID-19. The data were produced by immunoSEQ multiplex PCR, yet TCRdb's version contains in-frame clones alone and is incomplete. This table holds about 410,000 clones, roughly 85% found once. The source material was peripheral blood. These receptors were taken from a woman aged 25-40 years with active or convalescent COVID-19.

This chain uses TRBV6-1 with TRBJ1-2; D may be TRBD1 (6 bases). Germline CDR1 is MNHNS and CDR2 is SASEGT. CDR3 length: 16 amino acids. V lost 0 bases, J lost 2 bases, and 13 bases lay in between. The CDR3 DNA sequence: TGTGCCAGCAGTGAAGCGCGGGGGGCAGGGAACTATGGCTACACCTTC. Encoded protein: CASSEARGAGNYGYTF.

The chain uses TRBV19 and TRBJ1-6; 7 positions match TRBD1. The CDR3 runs to 14 residues. V shed 3 bases, J shed 10 bases, and the junction held 6 bases outside the gene matches. Germline V lookup: CDR1 LNHDA, CDR2 SQIVND (reference sequence). The CDR3 DNA follows: TGTGCCAGTAGTATCGGGGACAGTGGATCACCCCTCCACTTT. The encoded protein is CASSIGDSGSPLHF.

This chain joins TRBV6-2 or TRBV6-3 and TRBJ1-5; possible D gene TRBD1, 6 bases. The CDR3 length is 18 residues. CDR1 and CDR2 from the germline V gene are MNHEY and SVGEGT. The ends were cut back, 4 bases at V and 0 bases at J, with 19 bases in the middle. This chain's CDR3 is CASSSPQGRGYSNQPQHF. As DNA, the CDR3 is TGTGCCAGCAGTTCCCCACAGGGTCGAGGTTATAGCAATCAGCCCCAGCATTTT.

The chain uses TRBV5-1 and TRBJ1-1, with D maybe TRBD1 (5 bases). Per the germline V gene, CDR1 is SGHRS and CDR2 is YFSETQ. CDR3 length equals 14 residues. Deletions cut 2 bases from V and 0 bases from J, with 8 bases between. The CDR3 spells CASSFDSMNTEAFF. DNA for the CDR3: TGCGCCAGCAGCTTCGACAGCATGAACACTGAAGCTTTCTTT.

The V gene is TRBV13, the J gene TRBJ2-7; the D gene is possibly TRBD1 (6 bases). Germline V gives CDR1 PRHDT, CDR2 FYEKMQ (reference sequence). Trimming shortened V by 0 bases and J by 5 bases, and 11 bases separated the two germline ends. This CDR3 contains 14 residues. The DNA for the CDR3 is TGTGCCAGCAGCTTAGGCTACAGGGTCCACGAGCAGTACTTC. Translation: CASSLGYRVHEQYF.

The V call is TRBV4-1, the J call TRBJ2-1; TRBD2 aligns across 14 bases. The germline gives CDR1 MGHRA, CDR2 YSYEKL. This CDR3 contains 17 residues. V lost 1 base to trimming and J lost 7 bases; unmatched junction nucleotides: 6. This chain's CDR3 is CASSQVGGTSGSNEQFF. In DNA form, the CDR3 reads TGCGCCAGCAGCCAAGTGGGAGGGACTAGCGGGAGTAATGAGCAGTTCTTC.

This sequence joins TRBV11-2 and TRBJ1-1, with TRBD1 matching 8 bases. This CDR3 is built from 15 residues. Germline V lookup: CDR1 SGHAT, CDR2 FQNNGV. The ends lost 6 bases at V and 4 bases at J; junction bases unmatched: 10. In DNA, the CDR3 is TGTGCCAGCAGGACCCGGACAGGGCGGAGCACTGAAGCTTTCTTT. This gives the protein CASRTRTGRSTEAFF.

This chain links TRBV13 with TRBJ2-3; a possible D gene is TRBD2 (6 bases). V was shortened by 8 bases and J by 3 bases, with 12 bases between the two germline ends. CDR3 size: 13 residues. Per germline, CDR1 PRHDT and CDR2 FYEKMQ (reference sequence). In DNA form, the CDR3 reads TGTGCCAGCTCGGGGGTAGGGACAGATACGCAGTATTTT. This encodes CASSGVGTDTQYF.

This chain links TRBV9 with TRBJ1-1, with D possibly matching TRBD1 (5 bases). Trimming left V 0 bases short and J 0 bases short, with 6 bases between. Germline V gives CDR1 SGDLS, CDR2 YYNGEE. This CDR3 has 14 residues. The CDR3 DNA follows: TGTGCCAGCAGCGTAGGACAGATGAACACTGAAGCTTTCTTT. Protein sequence: CASSVGQMNTEAFF.

This chain connects TRBV5-8 to TRBJ2-7; 8 nucleotides agree with TRBD2. CDR3 size: 12 residues. The trim removed 4 bases at V and 7 bases at J, leaving 4 bases unmatched. CDR1 and CDR2 from the germline V gene are SGHTS and YDEGEE. The CDR3 DNA is TGTGCCAGCAGCCCGGGGGGGCGTGAGCAGTACTTC. It is translated as CASSPGGREQYF.

This clone was seen only once. In DNA, the CDR3 is TGTGCCAGCAGGTCGGAGGACAGTTCTTTGGCAACTAATGAAAAACTGTTTTTT. Translated: CASRSEDSSLATNEKLFF. The V gene is TRBV28, the J gene TRBJ1-4; a weak D match, TRBD1 (6 bases). The CDR3 has 18 amino acids. In germline, CDR1 is MDHEN, CDR2 SYDVKM. Trimming shortened V by 6 bases and J by 0 bases, and 20 bases separated the two germline ends.